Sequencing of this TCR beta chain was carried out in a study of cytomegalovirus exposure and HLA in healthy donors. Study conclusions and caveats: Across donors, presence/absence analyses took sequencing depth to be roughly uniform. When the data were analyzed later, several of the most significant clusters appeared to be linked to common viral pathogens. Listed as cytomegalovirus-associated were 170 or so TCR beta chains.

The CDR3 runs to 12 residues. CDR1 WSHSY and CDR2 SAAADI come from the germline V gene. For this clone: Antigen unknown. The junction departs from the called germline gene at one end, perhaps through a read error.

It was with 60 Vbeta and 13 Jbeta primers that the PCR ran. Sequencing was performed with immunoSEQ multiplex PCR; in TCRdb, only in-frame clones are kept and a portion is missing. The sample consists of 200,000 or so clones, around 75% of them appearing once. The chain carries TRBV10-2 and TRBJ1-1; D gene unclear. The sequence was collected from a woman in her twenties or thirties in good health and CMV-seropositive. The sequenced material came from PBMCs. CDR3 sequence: CASTERESRALF. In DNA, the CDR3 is TGCGCCAGCACTGAGAGGGAGTCTCGGGCCCTCTTT.